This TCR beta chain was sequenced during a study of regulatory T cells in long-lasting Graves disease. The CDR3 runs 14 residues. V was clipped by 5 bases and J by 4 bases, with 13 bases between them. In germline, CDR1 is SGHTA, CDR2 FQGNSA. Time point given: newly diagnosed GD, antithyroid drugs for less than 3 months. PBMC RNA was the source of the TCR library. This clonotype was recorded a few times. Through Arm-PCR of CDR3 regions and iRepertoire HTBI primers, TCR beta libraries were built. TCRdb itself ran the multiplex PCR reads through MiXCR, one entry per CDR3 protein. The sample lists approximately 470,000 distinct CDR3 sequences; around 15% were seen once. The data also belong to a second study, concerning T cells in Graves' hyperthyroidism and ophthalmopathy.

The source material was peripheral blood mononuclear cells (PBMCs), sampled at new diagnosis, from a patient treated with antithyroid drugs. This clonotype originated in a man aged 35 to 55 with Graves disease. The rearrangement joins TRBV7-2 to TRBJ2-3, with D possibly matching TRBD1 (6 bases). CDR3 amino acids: CASSRWDIADTQYF. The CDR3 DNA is TGTGCCAGCAGCCGTTGGGACATCGCAGATACGCAGTATTTT.